This section outlines one T cell receptor beta chain sequence together with its context. Its target is unknown. The data were produced by immunoSEQ multiplex PCR, yet TCRdb's version contains in-frame clones alone and is incomplete. The table lists under 110,000 clones, around 89% of them singletons, with more than 1.5% in the top ten. The data originate from a study of cytomegalovirus exposure and HLA in healthy donors. Whole-study findings and limits: There were a few CMV-associated chains whose specificity for CMV antigens was confirmed in vitro.

Germline assignment: CDR1 MNHEY and CDR2 SMNVEV (reference sequence). This CDR3 is built from 13 residues. V was trimmed by 4 bases and J by 3 bases, leaving 9 bases between them. The source is a woman aged 18-29 years in good health and CMV-seropositive. This chain links TRBV27 with TRBJ1-1; TRBD1 is a possible D gene (6 bases). The sequencing sample was made of PBMCs. In nucleotides, the CDR3 is TGTGCCAGCAGTTGGGCAGGGGACACTGAAGCTTTCTTT. It encodes CASSWAGDTEAFF.